This section outlines one T cell receptor beta chain sequence together with its context. The antigen remains unidentified. Clones were sequenced by immunoSEQ multiplex PCR, and TCRdb holds only the in-frame ones, with some missing. Of tens of thousands of clones listed, 70% to 90% were seen once; the top ten hold about 5%. The V end was cut by 1 base, the J end by 6 bases, with 16 bases between. CDR3 size: 16 residues. Germline CDR1 is SGHTA and CDR2 is FQGNSA. This record comes from a study of OX40 agonist ivuxolimab in advanced cancers. Notes on the study in general: Antigen targets of the expanded peripheral T cells went undetermined.

This receptor was identified in an adult with an advanced solid tumor such as melanoma, head and neck, liver or kidney cancer. The chain joins TRBV7-2 to TRBJ2-1; a possible D gene is TRBD2 (6 bases). Sequenced here: CD4+ or CD8+ T cells sorted from blood, sampled in a trial of the OX40 agonist ivuxolimab. The CDR3 bases are TGTGCCAGCAGCTTAGAGAGGCGGGATCGGGGCAATGAGCAGTTCTTC. Amino acid sequence: CASSLERRDRGNEQFF.